This T cell receptor beta chain was recovered during a study of T cells in Graves' hyperthyroidism and ophthalmopathy. About the research overall: Before any treatment, at initial diagnosis, peripheral blood was collected.

This clonotype appeared many times. Patients aged 18 to 65 had newly diagnosed hyperthyroidism lasting under 2 months. Patients with uncontrolled infections, other autoimmune diseases, pregnancy or lactation were excluded. From RNA transcripts, TCR beta CDR3 regions were amplified. RT-PCR in the first round (using the HTBI primer set) targeted the TCR CDR3. Using its own MiXCR run on the multiplex PCR reads, TCRdb lists one record per CDR3 protein. The sample holds under 300,000 distinct CDR3 sequences, roughly 13% seen once. Germline V gives CDR1 MDHEN, CDR2 SYDVKM. Germline trimming cut 2 bases from V and 3 bases from J; bases unmatched to any gene: 3. The length of the CDR3 is 15 residues.

The sample comprised blood. The sequence derives from a woman between 35 and 50 years old with Graves' hyperthyroidism. The V gene is TRBV28, the J gene TRBJ2-3; 9 bases align to TRBD1. CDR3 region: CASSLDRGRTDTQYF. In nucleotides, the CDR3 is TGTGCCAGCAGTTTAGACAGGGGGAGGACAGATACGCAGTATTTT.